This entry lists 8 T cell receptor beta chains sequenced from one sample in a study of control samples from healthy donors and cancer patients. The protocol was immunoSEQ multiplex PCR, while the TCRdb copy is restricted to in-frame clones and leaves out a portion. The sample records around 250,000 clones, 82% being singletons. The sample taken for sequencing was PBMCs. The origin of the receptors is a woman aged 55-75 years with lung cancer.

This rearrangement joins TRBV10-3 to TRBJ2-1, with TRBD1 as a possible D gene (5 bases). CDR3 length: 13 residues. The V gene's germline CDR1 is ENHRY and CDR2 SYGVKD. The germline V and J ends were trimmed by 6 bases and 5 bases, with 11 bases remaining between them. The CDR3 coding sequence is TGTGCCATCAGGAACCAGGGTGACAATGAGCAGTTCTTC. Its translation is CAIRNQGDNEQFF.

The chain combines TRBV7-8 with TRBJ2-1; D not resolved. Germline values: CDR1 SGHVS, CDR2 FQNEAQ. The CDR3 spans 19 residues. Trimming removed 2 bases from V and 0 bases from J, with 20 bases in between. The CDR3 DNA reads as TGTGCCAGCAGCTTACAGGTAGTATGGGAAAAAAGCTCCTACAATGAGCAGTTCTTC. Its protein product is CASSLQVVWEKSSYNEQFF.

This clone has just one count. J is TRBJ2-7 and V is TRBV6-5; D perhaps matches TRBD1 (5 bases). This CDR3 is built from 15 residues. The V end lost 6 bases, the J end lost 0 bases, and 15 bases lay between the germline ends. Germline V CDR1 and CDR2: MNHEY, SVGAGI. The chain's CDR3 is CASSPDMASSYEQYF. The CDR3 nucleotides are TGTGCCAGCAGCCCGGACATGGCCTCCTCCTACGAGCAGTACTTC.

This chain uses TRBV2 with TRBJ1-5, with D unclear. Trimming shortened V by 3 bases and J by 9 bases, and 12 bases separated the two germline ends. The germline gives CDR1 SNHLY, CDR2 FYNNEI. The CDR3 has 13 amino acids. The CDR3 coding sequence is TGTGCCAGCAGTGATAGCCACCTAATGCCCCAGCATTTT. The encoded protein is CASSDSHLMPQHF.

This chain uses TRBV24-1 with TRBJ1-5; 8 bases match TRBD1. Germline V gene lookup returns CDR1 KGHDR and CDR2 SFDVKD. The V segment lost 4 bases and the J segment 6 bases; nucleotides outside the gene matches: 7. The CDR3 is 15 residues long. The CDR3: CATSEAAGGGQPQHF. The DNA for the CDR3 is TGTGCCACCAGTGAGGCTGCAGGGGGCGGTCAGCCCCAGCATTTT.

J is TRBJ1-5 and V is TRBV15; 7 bases map to TRBD1. The CDR3 loop spans 17 amino acids. Germline-derived CDR1 and CDR2 are LNHNV and YYDKDF (reference sequence). Trimming cost V 0 bases and J 2 bases; bases outside gene matches: 7. DNA of the CDR3: TGTGCCACCAGCAGAGATAGGGGAACAGGGGGCAATCAGCCCCAGCATTTT. It encodes CATSRDRGTGGNQPQHF.

This chain uses TRBV19 with TRBJ2-1; D tentatively fits TRBD1 or TRBD2 (5 bases each). Trimming stripped 5 bases from V and 3 bases from J, with 14 bases between. The CDR3 sequence is 15 residues long. Germline-derived CDR1 and CDR2 are LNHDA and SQIVND (reference sequence). Written as DNA, the CDR3 is TGTGCCAGTAGTGTTGGGGGAAGCTACTACAATGAGCAGTTCTTC. Its translation is CASSVGGSYYNEQFF. Complete variable domain (other parts from reference TRBV19 and TRBJ2-1): DGGITQSPKYLFRKEGQNVTLSCEQNLNHDAMYWYRQDPGQGLRLIYYSQIVNDFQKGDIAEGYSVSREKKESFPLTVTSAQKNPTAFYLCASSVGGSYYNEQFFGPGTRLTVL.

Note on this clone: In the same sample, other DNA sequences code for this CDR3. This sequence joins TRBV11-2 and TRBJ2-5; D is undetermined. This CDR3 is built from 11 residues. The V end lost 3 bases, the J end lost 1 base, and 0 bases lay between the germline ends. Germline V gene data show CDR1 as SGHAT and CDR2 as FQNNGV. CDR3 in amino acids: CASSFQETQYF. DNA for the CDR3: TGTGCCAGCAGCTTCCAAGAGACCCAGTACTTC.